Listed here are 5 T cell receptor beta chains from one sample, sequenced in a study of high-grade serous ovarian cancer treatment subgroups (dated by TCRdb to the early 2020s). The tumor samples were collected prior to definitive surgery or chemotherapy. The library was obtained by the immunoSEQ multiplex PCR assay. TCRdb carries this immuneACCESS record with in-frame sequences only. Its versions omit some clonotypes, under half of them owing to an unresolved V gene in the studies checked, with the rest unexplained. The sample table records around 20,000 clones; approximately 81% of these occur just once. Jointly, the top ten make up approximately 6.9% of the sample. Material for sequencing was tumor tissue. The receptors were gathered from a human donor with high-grade serous ovarian cancer.

This clone was seen a single time. V gene TRBV6-5 combines with J gene TRBJ2-7; D perhaps matches TRBD1 (5 bases). Trimming took off 5 bases at V and 3 bases at J, with 5 bases between the two ends. Germline CDR1 MNHEY, CDR2 SVGAGI. The CDR3 spans 11 residues. The CDR3: CASSTGYEQYF. DNA of the CDR3: TGTGCCAGCAGTACAGGCTACGAGCAGTACTTC.

The chain combines TRBV9 with TRBJ1-1; no firm D call. The V end lost 6 bases, the J end lost 0 bases, and 12 bases lay between the germline ends. The CDR3 totals 14 residues. Per germline, CDR1 SGDLS and CDR2 YYNGEE. The chain's CDR3 is CASTPVWVNTEAFF. For the CDR3, the DNA is TGTGCCAGCACCCCGGTGTGGGTGAACACTGAAGCTTTCTTT. The variable domain in full, completed from reference TRBV9 and TRBJ1-1, reads DSGVTQTPKHLITATGQRVTLRCSPRSGDLSVYWYQQSLDQGLQFLIQYYNGEERAKGNILERFSAQQFPDLHSELNLSSLELGDSALYFCASTPVWVNTEAFFGQGTRLTVV.

The V call is TRBV25-1, the J call TRBJ1-5; D remains unclear. Per germline, CDR1 MGHDK and CDR2 SYGVNS. This CDR3 contains 13 residues. Trimming took off 3 bases at V and 6 bases at J, with 9 bases between the two ends. In DNA form, the CDR3 reads TGTGCCAGCAGTGACTCGGACCTTCAGCCCCAGCATTTT. Protein product: CASSDSDLQPQHF.

V gene TRBV27 combines with J gene TRBJ1-1; 11 nucleotides match TRBD1. The CDR3 has 15 residues. Germline CDR1 is MNHEY and CDR2 is SMNVEV (reference sequence). The V and J ends lost 5 bases and 1 base, in that order; junction bases with no gene match: 3. The CDR3 DNA sequence: TGTGCCAGCAGTCGGACAGGGGGCTCGAACACTGAAGCTTTCTTT. Protein sequence: CASSRTGGSNTEAFF.

The CDR3 nucleotides read TGTGCCACCAGCAGGGGATACGAGCAGTACTTC. Residues: CATSRGYEQYF. V and J are TRBV15 and TRBJ2-7; no clear D. Per the germline V gene, CDR1 is LNHNV and CDR2 is YYDKDF (reference sequence). V was cut by 3 bases and J by 4 bases, with 4 bases left in between. The CDR3 has 11 amino acids.